This TCR beta chain was found in a study of response to subunit inactivated influenza vaccine. Study results and caveats: Only a handful of new T cells, the authors suggested, are recruited with each seasonal influenza vaccination.

TCRdb reprocessed the RT-PCR reads via MiXCR and lists one record per CDR3 protein. This sample yields 290,000 or so distinct CDR3 sequences, of which about 20% are seen a single time; 10% belongs to the top ten. Ten or more counts support this clonotype. What it recognizes is unknown. The CDR3 length is 16 residues. V gave up 0 bases and J gave up 8 bases, with 14 bases separating them. Germline CDR1 and CDR2: MNHEY and SVGAGI. The source is a man aged 45 to 75 who received an inactivated influenza vaccine. Sequenced here: PBMCs from blood, sampled approximately 20 months after vaccination. This sequence joins TRBV6-5 and TRBJ1-6; possible D gene TRBD1, 5 bases. The CDR3 sequence: CASSYSGLRAYSPLHF. The CDR3 DNA follows: TGTGCCAGCAGTTACTCGGGTCTCAGGGCGTATTCACCCCTCCACTTT.